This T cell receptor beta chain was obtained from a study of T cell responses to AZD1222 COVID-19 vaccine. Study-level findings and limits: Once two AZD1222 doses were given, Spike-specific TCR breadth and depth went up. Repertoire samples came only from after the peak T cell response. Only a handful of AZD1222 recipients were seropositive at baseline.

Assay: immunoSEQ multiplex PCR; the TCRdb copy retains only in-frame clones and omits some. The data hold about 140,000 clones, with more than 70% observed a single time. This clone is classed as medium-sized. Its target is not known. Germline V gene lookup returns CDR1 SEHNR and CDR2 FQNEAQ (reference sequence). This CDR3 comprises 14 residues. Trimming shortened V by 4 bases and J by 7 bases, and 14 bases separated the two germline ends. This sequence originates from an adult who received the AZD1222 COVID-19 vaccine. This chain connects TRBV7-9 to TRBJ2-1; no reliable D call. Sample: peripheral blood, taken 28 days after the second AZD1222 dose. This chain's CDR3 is CASSSAKTGNEQFF. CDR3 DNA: TGTGCCAGCAGCTCCGCCAAAACTGGAAATGAGCAGTTCTTC. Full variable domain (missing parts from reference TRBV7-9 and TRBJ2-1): DTGVSQNPRHKITKRGQNVTFRCDPISEHNRLYWYRQTLGQGPEFLTYFQNEAQLEKSRLLSDRFSAERPKGSFSTLEIQRTEQGDSAMYLCASSSAKTGNEQFFGPGTRLTVL.